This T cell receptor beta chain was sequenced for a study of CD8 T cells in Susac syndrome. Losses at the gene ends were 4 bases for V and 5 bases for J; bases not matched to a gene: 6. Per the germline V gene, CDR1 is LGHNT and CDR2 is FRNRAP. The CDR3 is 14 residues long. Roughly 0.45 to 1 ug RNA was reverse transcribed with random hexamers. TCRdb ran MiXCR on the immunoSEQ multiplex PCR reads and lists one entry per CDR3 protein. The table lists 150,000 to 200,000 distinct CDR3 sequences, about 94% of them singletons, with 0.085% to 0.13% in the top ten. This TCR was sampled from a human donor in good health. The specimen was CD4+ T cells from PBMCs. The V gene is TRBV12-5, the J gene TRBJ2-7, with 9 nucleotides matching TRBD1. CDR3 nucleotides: TGTGCTAGTGGTTCCGGGACAGGGTACGACGAGCAGTACTTC. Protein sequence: CASGSGTGYDEQYF.